This T cell receptor (beta chain) was identified in a study of shared clonotypes between healthy human individuals. Positive CCR7 selection of CD45RO-negative cells yielded the naive CD8 cells, and terminally differentiated effector memory CD45RA+ cells were excluded. To note about this clone: One junction end does not reproduce the germline sequence, and a read error may be involved.

Germline assignment: CDR1 MDHEN and CDR2 SYDVKM. The CDR3 spans 13 residues. Libraries were prepared by immunoSEQ multiplex PCR; TCRdb keeps only in-frame clonotypes and omits some of them. This sample has 560,000 or so clones; about 95% occur once, and the top ten carry 0.11%. The V gene is TRBV28, the J gene TRBJ2-7; possibly TRBD1 for D (6 bases). Sequenced sample: naive CD8+ T cells sorted from blood. The receptor was derived from a woman aged 25 to 39 in good health. The CDR3 loop is CASCLAGAYEQYF. Here the CDR3 DNA reads TGTGCCAGCTGTTTGGCAGGGGCCTACGAGCAGTACTTC.